Listed below are T cell receptor beta chains from one sample, sequenced in a study of OX40 agonist ivuxolimab in advanced cancers. Profiled with immunoSEQ multiplex PCR; TCRdb holds only in-frame clones, not every one. The sample has some 35,000 clones, approximately 86% seen once. The sequences come from CD4+ or CD8+ T cells sorted from blood, collected in a trial of the OX40 agonist ivuxolimab. These receptors came from an adult with an advanced solid tumor such as melanoma, head and neck, liver or kidney cancer. CDR3s include the opening cysteine and the closing phenylalanine or tryptophan. The order of the fields is V gene, D gene, clone size, J gene, CDR3 DNA, CDR3 protein. D genes are given only for firm matches. Clone size is not always given. Where it is, it says once, few, many or a class for expanded clones.

>TRBV6-6|TRBD1|-|TRBJ1-5
TGTGCCAGCAGTGACAGGGAACGACAGCCCCAGCATTTT
CASSDRERQPQHF
>TRBV19|TRBD1|-|TRBJ1-2
TGTGCCAGTAGTTCGGGACAGCCACTTTATGGCTACACCTTC
CASSSGQPLYGYTF
>TRBV21-1|-|-|TRBJ1-4
TGTGCCAGCAGCACAAATAATGAAAAACTGTTTTTT
CASSTNNEKLFF
>TRBV29-1|-|-|TRBJ2-1
TGCAGCGTCCATCGGGCGGGTGAGCAGTTCTTC
CSVHRAGEQFF
>TRBV6-1|-|-|TRBJ2-1
TGTGCCAGCAGTGAAGGGGGGTACTACAATGAGCAGTTCTTC
CASSEGGYYNEQFF
>TRBV10-2|-|-|TRBJ2-1
TGCGCCAGCAGTGGCGGGGCAGGGGTCTACAATGAGCAGTTCTTC
CASSGGAGVYNEQFF
>TRBV5-3|-|-|TRBJ1-1
TGTGCCAGAATCGGACTGCTGTTGAACACTGAAGCTTTCTTT
CARIGLLLNTEAFF
>TRBV7-2|TRBD2|-|TRBJ2-5
TGTGCCAGCAGCCCCGGAGGTGCGGGGGTGGGGGAGACCCAGTACTTC
CASSPGGAGVGETQYF
>TRBV5-8|TRBD1|-|TRBJ2-5
TGTGCCAGCAGCACCGGGACAGGGGGCGAGACCCAGTACTTC
CASSTGTGGETQYF
>TRBV2|-|-|TRBJ1-2
TGTGCCAGCAGTGAAGATTTAGCAGCTACGTATGGCTACACCTTC
CASSEDLAATYGYTF
>TRBV6-1|TRBD2|-|TRBJ2-1
TGTGCCAGCAGTGAAGGTGGAAGCGGGAGAAGCAATGAGCAGTTCTTC
CASSEGGSGRSNEQFF
>TRBV5-4|-|-|TRBJ2-2
TGTGCCACCACCCTAACTAGCCTGAACACCGGGGAGCTGTTTTTT
CATTLTSLNTGELFF
>TRBV18|-|-|TRBJ2-6
TGTGCCAGCTCATCAGGGGCTGGGGCCAACGTCCTGACTTTC
CASSSGAGANVLTF
>TRBV18|-|-|TRBJ2-4
TGTGCCAGCTCACCTACAGACTCCCTAGGAGGCATTCAGTACTTC
CASSPTDSLGGIQYF
>TRBV9|-|-|TRBJ2-3
TGTGCCAGCAGCCCTACCACAGATACGCAGTATTTT
CASSPTTDTQYF
>TRBV18|TRBD1|-|TRBJ2-2
TGTGCCAGCTCACCAGGGGCAGGGGGCAACACCGGGGAGCTGTTTTTT
CASSPGAGGNTGELFF
>TRBV5-1|-|-|TRBJ1-4
TGCGCCAGCAGCTTCTCAGGGTCGCGAAATGAAAAACTGTTTTTT
CASSFSGSRNEKLFF
>TRBV9|TRBD2|-|TRBJ2-7
TGTGCCAGCAGCGTAGCCTCTAGCGGGAGGCCTTACGAGCAGTACTTC
CASSVASSGRPYEQYF
>TRBV5-1|-|-|TRBJ2-3
TGCGCCAGCCGAAGGGGGGACACAGATACGCAGTATTTT
CASRRGDTDTQYF
>TRBV29-1|-|-|TRBJ2-7
TGCAGCGTAAGACAGGTGAACTACGAGCAGTACTTC
CSVRQVNYEQYF
>TRBV5-4|-|few|TRBJ2-5
TGTGCCAGCAGCTTGAGGGGGGGTCCAGCCGTTCAAGAGACCCAGTACTTC
CASSLRGGPAVQETQYF
>TRBV18|-|once|TRBJ2-7
TGTGCCAGCTCACCGAACGTCGGTAACTCCTACGAGCAGTACTTC
CASSPNVGNSYEQYF